This passage covers 12 T cell receptor beta chains from one sample sequenced in a study of T cells in Graves' hyperthyroidism and ophthalmopathy. RNA transcripts gave rise to amplified TCR beta CDR3 regions. A set of HTBI primers served as the primers for a first-round RT-PCR of the TCR CDR3. Each CDR3 protein is one row after TCRdb ran MiXCR on the multiplex PCR reads. This table has approximately 640,000 distinct CDR3 sequences, nearly 45% appearing once. Input material: peripheral blood or thyroid tissue (not recorded which). These TCRs come from an adult man with Graves' disease, either hyperthyroidism or ophthalmopathy (not recorded which).

The chain is built from TRBV7-8 and TRBJ1-5, with 7 bases aligning to TRBD1. The CDR3 is made up of 14 amino acids. After removal of 6 bases from V and 9 bases from J, the junction contained 11 bases not matched to a gene. Germline V gene lookup returns CDR1 SGHVS and CDR2 FQNEAQ. In nucleotides, the CDR3 is TGTGCCAGCAGTCCTACAGGGGAGAAGGGGCCCCAGCATTTT. It encodes CASSPTGEKGPQHF.

This clonotype was counted a few times. V gene TRBV7-9 combines with J gene TRBJ2-7; 8 positions match TRBD2. The V gene end was trimmed by 4 bases and the J gene end by 2 bases; junction bases not matched to a gene: 4. Per germline, CDR1 SEHNR and CDR2 FQNEAQ (reference sequence). The CDR3 loop spans 14 amino acids. This CDR3 reads CASSSSGQPYEQYF. The CDR3 region has the DNA TGTGCCAGCAGCTCTAGCGGGCAGCCCTACGAGCAGTACTTC.

V and J are TRBV2 and TRBJ2-7; 10 nucleotides match TRBD1. V shed 5 bases, J shed 7 bases, and the junction held 5 bases outside the gene matches. The CDR3 runs 13 residues. Germline CDR1 is SNHLY and CDR2 is FYNNEI. CDR3 sequence: CASSYGTGVEQYF. The CDR3 coding sequence is TGTGCCAGCAGTTACGGGACAGGGGTTGAGCAGTACTTC.

The gene calls are TRBV19 and TRBJ2-2, with 7 positions matching TRBD1. There are 11 residues in the CDR3. Germline trimming cut 4 bases from V and 15 bases from J; bases unmatched to any gene: 5. CDR1 is LNHDA, CDR2 SQIVND, per germline (reference sequence). The CDR3, as DNA: TGTGCCAGTAGTACAGGGGGTTCGATGTTTTTT. Its protein product is CASSTGGSMFF.

The chain joins TRBV5-1 to TRBJ1-1, with D unresolved. The V gene lost 3 bases and the J gene lost 0 bases, with 12 bases spanning the gap. The CDR3 has 15 amino acids. Germline V gene sequence: CDR1 SGHRS, CDR2 YFSETQ. DNA for the CDR3: TGCGCCAGCAGCTCTTACGGTGGGATGAACACTGAAGCTTTCTTT. Encoded protein: CASSSYGGMNTEAFF. The full variable domain, with the rest looked up from reference TRBV5-1 and TRBJ1-1, is KAGVTQTPRYLIKTRGQQVTLSCSPISGHRSVSWYQQTPGQGLQFLFEYFSETQRNKGNFPGRFSGRQFSNSRSEMNVSTLELGDSALYLCASSSYGGMNTEAFFGQGTRLTVV.

This clonotype appeared many times. The V call is TRBV29-1, the J call TRBJ1-1; D perhaps matches TRBD1 (6 bases). The germline V gene has CDR1 SQVTM and CDR2 ANQGSEA. The V end lost 8 bases, the J end lost 4 bases, and 17 bases lay between the germline ends. This CDR3 region has 13 residues. The CDR3 DNA sequence: TGCAGCTCCCGTGGGGGGGCTGTCACTGAAGCTTTCTTT. Encoded protein: CSSRGGAVTEAFF.

This clonotype showed up just a few times. The genes are TRBV11-3 and TRBJ2-2, with 8 bases that match TRBD1. This CDR3 comprises 15 residues. The V and J ends lost 5 bases and 6 bases, in that order; junction bases with no gene match: 8. From germline, CDR1 is SGHNT and CDR2 YENEEA. The CDR3 nucleotides read TGTGCCAGCAGCCAGAACCAGGGGGCGGCCGGGGAGCTGTTTTTT. As protein: CASSQNQGAAGELFF.

This chain joins TRBV5-1 and TRBJ2-5, with a possible D match to TRBD2 (5 bases). CDR1 and CDR2 from the germline V gene are SGHRS and YFSETQ. V was shortened by 4 bases and J by 1 base, with 14 bases between the two germline ends. This CDR3 has 15 amino acids. The CDR3 spells CASSPGWETQETQYF. The CDR3 DNA reads as TGCGCCAGCAGCCCCGGCTGGGAGACCCAAGAGACCCAGTACTTC.

This clonotype was detected only a few times. This rearrangement joins TRBV30 to TRBJ1-5; D unclear. The CDR3 contains 13 residues. Germline V gene data show CDR1 as GTSNPN and CDR2 as SVGIG (reference sequence). V shed 2 bases and J shed 3 bases, with 8 bases lying between them. The CDR3 sequence: CAWSSAYNQPQHF. For the CDR3, the DNA is TGTGCCTGGAGTTCGGCTTACAATCAGCCCCAGCATTTT.

To note about this clonotype: This may be a read error: a much more frequent sequence differs by one nucleotide. The V and J genes are TRBV10-3 and TRBJ1-4; D uncertain. This CDR3 has 13 amino acids. Germline V lookup: CDR1 ENHRY, CDR2 SYGVKD. V was cut by 4 bases and J by 3 bases, with 6 bases left in between. CDR3 sequence: CAISVSPNEKLFF. For the CDR3, the DNA is TGTGCCATCAGTGTCAGCCCTAATGAAAAACTGTTTTTT.

Remarks on this clonotype: At one end, the junction sequence differs from germline, possibly due to a read error. This chain links TRBV11-1 with TRBJ1-1; D remains ambiguous. The V gene's germline CDR1 is SGHAT and CDR2 FQDESV (reference sequence). This CDR3 is built from 14 residues. The CDR3 coding sequence is TGTGCCGGCAGCTCCCCACGACTTGATACTGAAGCTTTCTTT. Translating gives CAGSSPRLDTEAFF. The entire variable domain, with the rest obtained from reference TRBV11-1 and TRBJ1-1, is as follows: EAEVAQSPRYKITEKSQAVAFWCDPISGHATLYWYRQILGQGPELLVQFQDESVVDDSQLPKDRFSAERLKGVDSTLKIQPAELGDSAMYLCAGSSPRLDTEAFFGQGTRLTVV.

The table lists this clonotype with a count of one. V is TRBV7-8 and J is TRBJ1-1; TRBD1 is a possible D gene (5 bases). The CDR3 is 16 residues long. CDR1 and CDR2 from the germline V gene are SGHVS and FQNEAQ. Trimming left V 4 bases short and J 3 bases short, with 18 bases between. CDR3 nucleotide sequence: TGTGCCAGCAGCTCCAGTGGGGGGTTGGCAGACACTGAAGCTTTCTTT. Its translation is CASSSSGGLADTEAFF.